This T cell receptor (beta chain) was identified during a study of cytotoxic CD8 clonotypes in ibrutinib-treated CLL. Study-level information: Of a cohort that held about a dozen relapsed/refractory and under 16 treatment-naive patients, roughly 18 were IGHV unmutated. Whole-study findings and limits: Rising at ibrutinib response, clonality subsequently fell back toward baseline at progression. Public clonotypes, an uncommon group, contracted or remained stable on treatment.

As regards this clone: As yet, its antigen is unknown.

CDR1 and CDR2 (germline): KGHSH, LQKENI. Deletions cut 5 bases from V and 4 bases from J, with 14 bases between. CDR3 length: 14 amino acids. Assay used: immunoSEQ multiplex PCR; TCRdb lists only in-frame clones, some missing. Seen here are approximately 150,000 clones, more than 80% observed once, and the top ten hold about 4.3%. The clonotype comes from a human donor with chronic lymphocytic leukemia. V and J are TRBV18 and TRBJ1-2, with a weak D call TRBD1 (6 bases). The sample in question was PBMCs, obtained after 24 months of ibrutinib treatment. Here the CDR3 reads CASSEQGAIYGYTF. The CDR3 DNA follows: TGTGCCAGCTCAGAACAGGGCGCAATCTATGGCTACACCTTC.